Here is one TCR beta chain with its context. Its antigen remains unidentified. Template switching by 5'RACE with UMIs generated the TCR beta cDNA. TCRdb reprocessed the 5' RACE reads and reports one entry per CDR3 protein, with no DNA. Its listing shows 500,000 or so distinct CDR3 sequences. The data stem from a study of T cells expressing NK-cell markers. Study in general: According to the study, TCR beta repertoires originated from sorted CD3+CD56+NKG2C+, CD3+CD56+NKG2C- and CD3+CD56-NKG2C+ T cells. Points from the study as a whole: A range of roughly 1.0-8% of CD8+ T cells consisted of dominant NKG2C+ clonotypes in 5 or 6 donors.

Looked up from germline, CDR1 is SGHRS and CDR2 is YFSETQ. This CDR3 is built from 17 residues. The chain recombines TRBV5-1 with TRBJ1-6; TCRdb's D gene call, TRBD1, goes unchecked for lack of DNA. This TCR came from a man aged 18 to 30 in good health. The sample comprised blood T cells: a sorted CD56 or NKG2C T cell subset, CD4+ or CD8+ T cells, or bulk PBMC T cells (not recorded which). The CDR3 reads CASSLKDRGRVDSPLHF.